These 15 T cell receptor beta chains share one sample of origin, sequenced in a study of CD4 T cell repertoires in COVID-19. Assay: immunoSEQ multiplex PCR; the TCRdb copy retains only in-frame clones and omits some. Of approximately 22,000 clones listed, roughly 87% are singletons. No culture step preceded sequencing of the ex vivo isolated memory T cells. Sequencing was performed on central memory CD4+ T cells from blood, taken before the COVID-19 pandemic. The source is a human donor who had COVID-19.

This clone was picked up one time. V is TRBV19 and J is TRBJ1-5, with D possibly TRBD1 on 5 matching bases. From germline, CDR1 is LNHDA and CDR2 SQIVND (reference sequence). There are 13 residues in the CDR3. Trimming took 3 bases from V and 5 from J, leaving 8 bases between them. DNA for the CDR3: TGTGCCAGTAGTATGCCGACAGATCAGCCCCAGCATTTT. Its protein product is CASSMPTDQPQHF.

This chain uses TRBV10-2 with TRBJ1-2; weak D call: TRBD1 (6 bases). The CDR3 runs 15 residues. Between the trimmed V and J ends, which lost 3 bases and 6 bases, there was a span of 17 bases. Germline V gene data show CDR1 as WSHSY and CDR2 as SAAADI. Here the CDR3 reads CASSDPIGGADGYTF. The CDR3 nucleotides read TGCGCCAGCAGTGACCCCATAGGGGGGGCGGATGGCTACACCTTC.

Only one count was recorded for this clone. This chain links TRBV27 with TRBJ1-2; 11 nucleotides match TRBD1. The CDR3 covers 16 residues. Germline loops: CDR1 MNHEY, CDR2 SMNVEV (reference sequence). V shed 0 bases, J shed 7 bases, and the junction held 7 bases outside the gene matches. CDR3 region: CASSLSGGQGVAGYTF. The CDR3 DNA reads as TGTGCCAGCAGTTTATCGGGGGGACAGGGGGTGGCTGGCTACACCTTC.

The chain recombines TRBV7-9 with TRBJ1-1; D gene uncertain. The ends were cut back, 7 bases at V and 0 bases at J, with 9 bases in the middle. CDR1 and CDR2 (germline): SEHNR, FQNEAQ (reference sequence). The CDR3 sequence is 13 residues long. For the CDR3, the DNA is TGTGCCAGCAACAGACTAATGAACACTGAAGCTTTCTTT. This sequence encodes CASNRLMNTEAFF.

The CDR3 spells CASSLGPGTGKNAEAFF. As DNA, the CDR3 is TGCGCCAGCAGCTTGGGGCCCGGGACAGGAAAGAATGCTGAAGCTTTCTTT. This chain links TRBV5-1 with TRBJ1-1; 8 bases line up with TRBD1. There are 17 residues in the CDR3. Germline values: CDR1 SGHRS, CDR2 YFSETQ. V trimming: 0 bases; J trimming: 6 bases; junction bases outside the gene matches: 13.

The J gene is TRBJ2-6, the V gene TRBV19, with 10 bases lining up with TRBD1. The CDR3 has 17 residues. After removal of 8 bases from V and 0 bases from J, the junction contained 7 bases not matched to a gene. The germline V gene has CDR1 LNHDA and CDR2 SQIVND (reference sequence). The CDR3 DNA follows: TGTGCCAGTTCCGGGGACAGGGGCGTCTCTGGGGCCAACGTCCTGACTTTC. The encoded protein is CASSGDRGVSGANVLTF.

V usage is TRBV5-1 and J usage is TRBJ2-3; a possible D gene is TRBD1 (6 bases). V lost 2 bases and J 1 base, leaving 8 bases between the germline ends. The CDR3 contains 14 residues. Germline CDR1 reads SGHRS; CDR2 reads YFSETQ. The DNA of the CDR3 is TGCGCCAGCAGCTTCAGGGGAGGCACAGATACGCAGTATTTT. Its translation is CASSFRGGTDTQYF. Filled out from reference TRBV5-1 and TRBJ2-3, the complete variable domain reads KAGVTQTPRYLIKTRGQQVTLSCSPISGHRSVSWYQQTPGQGLQFLFEYFSETQRNKGNFPGRFSGRQFSNSRSEMNVSTLELGDSALYLCASSFRGGTDTQYFGPGTRLTVL.

This clone came up a few times. The chain couples TRBV18 to TRBJ2-3; D possibly corresponds to TRBD1 (5 bases). The CDR3 runs 15 residues. The ends were cut back, 3 bases at V and 3 bases at J, with 13 bases in the middle. Germline V gene data show CDR1 as KGHSH and CDR2 as LQKENI. CDR3 nucleotide sequence: TGTGCCAGCTCACCGGGGCAGACAAGAACAGATACGCAGTATTTT. The encoded protein is CASSPGQTRTDTQYF. The variable domain in full, with the rest retrieved from reference TRBV18 and TRBJ2-3, is NAGVMQNPRHLVRRRGQEARLRCSPMKGHSHVYWYRQLPEEGLKFMVYLQKENIIDESGMPKERFSAEFPKEGPSILRIQQVVRGDSAAYFCASSPGQTRTDTQYFGPGTRLTVL.

This clone was picked up a small number of times. V is TRBV7-9 and J is TRBJ1-2; no definite D call. Trimming removed 0 bases at V and 2 bases at J, with 7 bases between. The CDR3 is made up of 14 amino acids. Per the germline V gene, CDR1 is SEHNR and CDR2 is FQNEAQ (reference sequence). The CDR3 sequence is CASSLAQANYGYTF. The CDR3 nucleotides read TGTGCCAGCAGCTTAGCTCAGGCAAACTATGGCTACACCTTC. The full variable domain, completed using reference TRBV7-9 and TRBJ1-2, is DTGVSQNPRHKITKRGQNVTFRCDPISEHNRLYWYRQTLGQGPEFLTYFQNEAQLEKSRLLSDRFSAERPKGSFSTLEIQRTEQGDSAMYLCASSLAQANYGYTFGSGTRLTVV.

This rearrangement joins TRBV14 to TRBJ1-2; no clear D gene. Trimming took off 4 bases at V and 2 bases at J, with 8 bases between the two ends. The CDR3 covers 13 residues. Germline V gives CDR1 SGHDN, CDR2 FVKESK. CDR3 amino acids: CASSPAFNYGYTF. For the CDR3, the DNA is TGTGCCAGCAGCCCCGCGTTCAACTATGGCTACACCTTC.

The chain carries TRBV7-2 and TRBJ2-6, with D unresolved. This CDR3 region has 15 residues. CDR1 and CDR2 from the germline V gene are SGHTA and FQGNSA. V shed 5 bases and J shed 3 bases, with 11 bases lying between them. The CDR3 sequence: CASSRRQGGANVLTF. As DNA, the CDR3 is TGTGCCAGCAGCCGAAGACAAGGTGGGGCCAACGTCCTGACTTTC.

The chain uses TRBV6-1 and TRBJ1-5; no reliable D call. From germline, CDR1 is MNHNS and CDR2 SASEGT. With 7 bases removed from V and 0 bases from J, the gap between germline ends came to 7 bases. This CDR3 comprises 13 residues. CDR3 coding DNA: TGTGCCAGCAACAGAAATAGCAATCAGCCCCAGCATTTT. Its protein product is CASNRNSNQPQHF.

This chain connects TRBV5-4 to TRBJ1-1; D ambiguous. Trimming took 4 bases from V and 5 from J, leaving 9 bases between them. In germline, CDR1 is SGHNT, CDR2 YYREEE (reference sequence). The CDR3 is 12 amino acids. CDR3 in DNA: TGTGCCAGCAGCCCCTCGGGGACTGAAGCTTTCTTT. This encodes CASSPSGTEAFF.

The gene calls are TRBV13 and TRBJ2-1; 8 bases map to TRBD2. The CDR3 sequence is 19 residues long. The V gene end was trimmed by 5 bases and the J gene end by 0 bases; junction bases not matched to a gene: 15. Germline loops: CDR1 PRHDT, CDR2 FYEKMQ (reference sequence). In DNA form, the CDR3 reads TGTGCCAGCAGCCACCGAGGTAGCGGGGCCTTTAACTCCTACAATGAGCAGTTCTTC. This codes for CASSHRGSGAFNSYNEQFF.

This clone was seen a single time. V is TRBV6-5 and J is TRBJ2-2; a weak D match, TRBD2 (6 bases). V dropped 2 bases and J dropped 6 bases, with 13 bases sitting between them. The CDR3 extends over 15 amino acids. The germline CDR1 and CDR2 sequences are MNHEY and SVGAGI. The CDR3 protein is CASSYNGRGSGELFF. CDR3 DNA sequence: TGTGCCAGCAGTTACAACGGGAGAGGGTCCGGGGAGCTGTTTTTT.